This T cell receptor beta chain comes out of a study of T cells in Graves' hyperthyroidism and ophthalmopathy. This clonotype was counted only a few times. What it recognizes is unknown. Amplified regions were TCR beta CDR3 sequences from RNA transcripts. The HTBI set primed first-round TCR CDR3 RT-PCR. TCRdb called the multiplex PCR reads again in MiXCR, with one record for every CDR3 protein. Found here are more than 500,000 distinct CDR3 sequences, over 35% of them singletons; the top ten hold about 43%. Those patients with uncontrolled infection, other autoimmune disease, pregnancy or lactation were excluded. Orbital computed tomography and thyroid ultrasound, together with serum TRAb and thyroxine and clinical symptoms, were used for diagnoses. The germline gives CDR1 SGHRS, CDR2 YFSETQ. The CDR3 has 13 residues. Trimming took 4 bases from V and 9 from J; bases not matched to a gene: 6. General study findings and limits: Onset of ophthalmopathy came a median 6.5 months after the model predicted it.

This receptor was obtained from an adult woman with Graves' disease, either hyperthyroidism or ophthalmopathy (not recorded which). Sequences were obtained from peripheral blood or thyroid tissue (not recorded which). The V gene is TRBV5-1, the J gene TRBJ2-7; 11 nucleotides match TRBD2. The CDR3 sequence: CASSKLAGGWQYF. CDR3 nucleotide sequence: TGCGCCAGCAGCAAGCTAGCGGGAGGATGGCAGTACTTC.